The 15 T cell receptor beta chains below were found in one sample sequenced in a study of T cells in Graves' hyperthyroidism and ophthalmopathy. The TCR beta CDR3 regions underwent amplification using RNA transcripts as the source. Researchers ran a first-round RT-PCR on the TCR CDR3 using the HTBI primer set. In TCRdb, the multiplex PCR reads were re-called with MiXCR into one record per CDR3 protein. The data contain 550,000 to 650,000 distinct CDR3 sequences, 11% to 15% of them seen just once; the ten biggest clones take up 5.8%. Sequenced input: blood. The receptors derive from a woman in her twenties or thirties with Graves' hyperthyroidism that later progressed to Graves' ophthalmopathy.

The chain couples TRBV2 to TRBJ1-2, with no clear D. Per germline, CDR1 SNHLY and CDR2 FYNNEI. This CDR3 has 12 residues. Trimming removed 6 bases at V and 7 bases at J, with 12 bases between. The CDR3 protein is CASSFDRGGYTF. The DNA for the CDR3 is TGTGCCAGCAGCTTCGACCGGGGTGGCTACACCTTC.

The table lists this clonotype with many counts. The V and J genes are TRBV10-3 and TRBJ1-2; D is perhaps TRBD1 (6 bases). This CDR3 contains 15 residues. In germline, CDR1 is ENHRY, CDR2 SYGVKD. Trimming removed 3 bases at V and 5 bases at J, with 16 bases between. As DNA, the CDR3 is TGTGCCATCAGTGATGATGGCCAGGGGAAATATGGCTACACCTTC. This gives the protein CAISDDGQGKYGYTF.

This clonotype was counted many times. The chain is built from TRBV28 and TRBJ2-3; no clear D gene. This CDR3 has 15 residues. Trimming took off 3 bases at V and 0 bases at J, with 10 bases between the two ends. Germline V lookup: CDR1 MDHEN, CDR2 SYDVKM. CDR3 in DNA: TGTGCCAGCAGTTTCTCAAGGGCTAGCACAGATACGCAGTATTTT. It translates to CASSFSRASTDTQYF. The variable domain in full, completed from reference TRBV28 and TRBJ2-3, reads DVKVTQSSRYLVKRTGEKVFLECVQDMDHENMFWYRQDPGLGLRLIYFSYDVKMKEKGDIPEGYSVSREKKERFSLILESASTNQTSMYLCASSFSRASTDTQYFGPGTRLTVL.

The genes are TRBV6-6 and TRBJ2-1; D is undetermined. The V gene's germline CDR1 is MNHNY and CDR2 SVGAGI (reference sequence). V lost 0 bases, J lost 9 bases, and 3 bases lay in between. The CDR3 consists of 11 residues. CDR3 nucleotide sequence: TGTGCCAGCAGTTACTCGCTTGAGCAGTTCTTC. It codes for CASSYSLEQFF.

The sample holds many counts of this clonotype. The chain is built from TRBV28 and TRBJ1-2; the D is unclear. The CDR3 runs 14 residues. The V end was cut by 8 bases, the J end by 2 bases, with 15 bases between. In germline, CDR1 is MDHEN, CDR2 SYDVKM. CDR3 coding DNA: TGTGCCAGCTCCTCGCTAGGCACCAACTATGGCTACACCTTC. It translates to CASSSLGTNYGYTF.

This clonotype was observed a handful of times. This chain links TRBV19 with TRBJ2-7; possibly TRBD2 for D (6 bases). Between the trimmed V and J ends, which lost 3 bases and 2 bases, there was a span of 14 bases. Germline CDR1 is LNHDA and CDR2 is SQIVND (reference sequence). This CDR3 has 15 amino acids. CDR3 region: CASSIGYRGTYEQYF. The CDR3, as DNA: TGTGCCAGTAGTATCGGGTACCGGGGGACCTACGAGCAGTACTTC.

Worth noting for this clonotype: The conserved phenylalanine or tryptophan normally closing the CDR3 is absent here, so this likely arose from a read error. The limits of the CDR3 on the DNA are not certain, so only TCRdb's listed CDR3 is given. The gene calls are TRBV30 and TRBJ1-1; the table names TRBD1, a call not compared with the DNA. The CDR3 adds up to 16 amino acids, both ends counted. Looked up from germline, CDR1 is GTSNPN and CDR2 is SVGIG (reference sequence). The CDR3 is CAWLGDRGVVNTEGFV.

The CDR3, as DNA: TGTGCCATACAGGGGGCGGACTACGAGCAGTACTTC. Residues: CAIQGADYEQYF. The V and J genes are TRBV7-9 and TRBJ2-7; 9 bases are shared with TRBD1. This CDR3 has 12 residues. V lost 10 bases and J lost 3; bases outside the gene matches: 4. CDR1 and CDR2 from the germline V gene are SEHNR and FQNEAQ (reference sequence).

The rearrangement joins TRBV5-6 to TRBJ1-2; maybe TRBD1 (6 bases). Germline V lookup: CDR1 SGHDT, CDR2 YYEEEE. This CDR3 contains 15 residues. V was cut by 0 bases and J by 0 bases, with 9 bases left in between. This CDR3 is CASSLVAGANYGYTF. CDR3 bases: TGTGCCAGCAGCTTGGTGGCAGGGGCTAACTATGGCTACACCTTC.

The sample holds many counts of this clonotype. This chain connects TRBV11-2 to TRBJ2-1, with 8 positions matching TRBD2. The CDR3 has 16 amino acids. Trimming removed 6 bases from V and 0 bases from J; junction bases left unmatched: 7. The germline V gene encodes CDR1 SGHAT and CDR2 FQNNGV. CDR3: CASRPLAADSYNEQFF. DNA of the CDR3: TGTGCCAGCAGACCACTAGCGGCCGACTCCTACAATGAGCAGTTCTTC.

This clonotype was counted a few times. This rearrangement joins TRBV19 to TRBJ2-3; the match to TRBD1 covers 9 bases. The CDR3 totals 16 residues. Looked up from germline, CDR1 is LNHDA and CDR2 is SQIVND (reference sequence). Unmatched junction bases numbered 6, after V lost 5 bases and J lost 0 bases. The CDR3 DNA sequence: TGTGCCAGTAGTGGGGGACAGGGAACTAGCACAGATACGCAGTATTTT. This encodes CASSGGQGTSTDTQYF.

The sample holds many counts of this clonotype. The J gene is TRBJ2-7, the V gene TRBV27; the D gene could be TRBD1 or TRBD2 (5 bases each). Germline V gene data show CDR1 as MNHEY and CDR2 as SMNVEV (reference sequence). The CDR3 has 14 amino acids. Trimming pared 7 bases from V and 0 bases from J, leaving 13 bases between. CDR3 loop: CASKHSGSSYEQYF. DNA of the CDR3: TGTGCCAGCAAACATTCAGGGAGCTCCTACGAGCAGTACTTC.

This clonotype appeared many times. The CDR3 DNA is TGTGCCAGCAGTCCTTATAGCAATCAGCCCCAGCATTTT. This gives the protein CASSPYSNQPQHF. The chain couples TRBV12-3 or TRBV12-4 to TRBJ1-5; no firm D call. V lost 5 bases, J lost 0 bases, and 5 bases lay in between. CDR3 length: 13 residues.

This clonotype has at least ten counts. For the CDR3, the DNA is TGCGCCAGCTACATGGGGCCTAGCACAGATACGCAGTATTTT. Its protein product is CASYMGPSTDTQYF. The chain joins TRBV5-1 to TRBJ2-3; D may be TRBD1 (5 bases). CDR3 size: 14 residues. Germline values: CDR1 SGHRS, CDR2 YFSETQ. Trimming removed 7 bases at V and 0 bases at J, with 12 bases between.

The chain is built from TRBV2 and TRBJ1-6; TRBD1 might be the D (5 bases). Germline V gives CDR1 SNHLY, CDR2 FYNNEI. The V end lost 5 bases, the J end lost 9 bases, and 14 bases lay between the germline ends. CDR3 length: 14 residues. The CDR3 DNA reads as TGTGCCAGCAGTCCCGAAGGGGTTTCTTCACCCCTCCACTTT. Translation: CASSPEGVSSPLHF.